Here is one T cell receptor beta chain with its context. Per the original data handling: Quantification of nucleated cells was approximated via reference gene primer amplification. Generated by immunoSEQ multiplex PCR, the TCRdb table keeps only in-frame clones and is missing some. For V, J and clone size, that table is used; D and trimming come from the DNA. The table has about 220,000 clones, under 90% seen once; the top ten hold approximately 20%. The data stem from a study of blood T cell repertoires in COVID-19. The V gene's germline CDR1 is MNHEY and CDR2 SMNVEV (reference sequence). This CDR3 has 13 residues. Trimming removed 10 bases from V and 5 bases from J; junction bases left unmatched: 9.

The sample consisted of peripheral blood. This receptor was taken from a man aged 25-40 years with active or convalescent COVID-19. The V gene is TRBV27, the J gene TRBJ2-3; 7 nucleotides line up with TRBD2. In nucleotides, the CDR3 is TGTGCCACCGGGCGGGAGTATGGAGATACGCAGTATTTT. It encodes CATGREYGDTQYF.